Below are 9 T cell receptor beta chains sequenced from a single sample in a study of spatial heterogeneity in lung cancer (dated by TCRdb to between 2017 and 2020). The library was prepared using 5' RACE. Sequencing instrument: NextSeq 500. TCRdb ran its own pipeline on the public reads, namely fastp trimming at Q25 and MiXCR clone calling, and kept in-frame beta chains. Every entry covers one CDR3 protein and lists the most common genes and DNA from its rows. The sample table holds about 40,000 distinct CDR3 sequences, of which roughly 5% were seen once. The ten biggest clones cover less than 30% of the sample. Per the publication, the time point label means: sample taken at primary tumor resection. For TCR sequencing, whole RNA was extracted from tumor and nontumor lung tissue, or from cryopreserved PBMC samples, and no cell sorting was done. The sequencing used PBMCs, collected at surgery. These receptors came from a female donor with early-stage non-small cell lung cancer.

This clonotype was seen once. V gene TRBV6-1 combines with J gene TRBJ2-5; 8 bases are a match to TRBD1. Unmatched junction bases numbered 5, after V lost 4 bases and J lost 4 bases. Germline CDR1 is MNHNS and CDR2 is SASEGT. This CDR3 comprises 14 residues. In DNA form, the CDR3 reads TGTGCCAGCAGTGGAGGACAGGGCACAGAGACCCAGTACTTC. Protein product: CASSGGQGTETQYF.

Concerning this clonotype itself: A much bigger clone sits one base away, suggesting this may be a read error. The CDR3: CASRETETQYF. The CDR3 DNA reads TGTGCCAGTAGAGAAACAGAAACGCAGTATTTT. The gene calls are TRBV19 and TRBJ2-3; D not certain. CDR3 length: 11 residues. CDR1 is LNHDA, CDR2 SQIVND, per germline (reference sequence).

At least ten counts were recorded for this clonotype. The chain uses TRBV11-2 and TRBJ1-1; D is undetermined. In germline, CDR1 is SGHAT, CDR2 FQNNGV. This CDR3 has 15 amino acids. Trimming removed 5 bases at V and 4 bases at J, with 17 bases between. CDR3 DNA sequence: TGTGCCAGCAGCCCCCGGTCAAGCTTGAGCACTGAAGCTTTCTTT. It encodes CASSPRSSLSTEAFF.

This clonotype was observed many times. CDR3 in amino acids: CASKGGGETNSPLHF. Here the CDR3 DNA reads TGTGCTAGTAAAGGAGGGGGAGAGACCAATTCACCCCTCCACTTT. The J gene is TRBJ1-6, the V gene TRBV12-5; TRBD1 might be the D (6 bases). Germline V lookup: CDR1 LGHNT, CDR2 FRNRAP. This CDR3 region has 15 residues. Trimming pared 8 bases from V and 7 bases from J, leaving 18 bases between.

This chain joins TRBV20-1 and TRBJ2-5, with TRBD2 matching 8 bases. The length of the CDR3 is 15 residues. The V gene's germline CDR1 is DFQATT and CDR2 SNEGSKA (reference sequence). V lost 0 bases and J lost 4; bases outside the gene matches: 7. CDR3 coding DNA: TGCAGTGCTAGAGATCCGGGGGGGCCGGGAGAGACCCAGTACTTC. It yields the protein CSARDPGGPGETQYF.

This clonotype was observed many times. The rearrangement joins TRBV7-9 to TRBJ2-3; D is possibly TRBD1 (5 bases). There are 12 residues in the CDR3. Deletions cut 7 bases from V and 6 bases from J, with 11 bases between. The germline V gene has CDR1 SEHNR and CDR2 FQNEAQ (reference sequence). The CDR3 nucleotides read TGTGCCAGCACCCCGAAGGGGGATACGCAGTATTTT. Protein: CASTPKGDTQYF.

The table lists this clonotype with many counts. This rearrangement joins TRBV30 to TRBJ1-3, with D unclear. Looked up from germline, CDR1 is GTSNPN and CDR2 is SVGIG (reference sequence). V lost 0 bases and J lost 0, with 9 bases in between. The length of the CDR3 is 15 residues. The CDR3 DNA follows: TGTGCCTGGAGTGTATACCGCACCTCTGGAAACACCATATATTTT. The encoded protein is CAWSVYRTSGNTIYF. The full variable domain, completed using reference TRBV30 and TRBJ1-3, is SQTIHQWPATLVQPVGSPLSLECTVEGTSNPNLYWYRQAAGRGLQLLFYSVGIGQISSEVPQNLSASRPQDRQFILSSKKLLLSDSGFYLCAWSVYRTSGNTIYFGEGSWLTVV.

The sample holds many counts of this clonotype. V gene TRBV7-6 combines with J gene TRBJ1-6, with 7 bases fitting TRBD1. The V segment lost 5 bases and the J segment 6 bases; nucleotides outside the gene matches: 4. This CDR3 is 14 amino acids long. Germline V CDR1 and CDR2: SGHVS, FNYEAQ. The CDR3 here is CASSTGVFNSPLHF. The CDR3 coding sequence is TGTGCCAGCAGCACAGGGGTCTTTAATTCACCCCTCCACTTT.

This clonotype appeared many times. The chain combines TRBV2 with TRBJ2-7; possibly TRBD2 for D (5 bases). The CDR3 is 12 residues long. Germline loops: CDR1 SNHLY, CDR2 FYNNEI. V was cut by 5 bases and J by 5 bases, with 10 bases left in between. The CDR3 here is CASSLEVDEQYF. CDR3 DNA: TGTGCCAGCAGTCTGGAGGTGGACGAGCAGTACTTC.